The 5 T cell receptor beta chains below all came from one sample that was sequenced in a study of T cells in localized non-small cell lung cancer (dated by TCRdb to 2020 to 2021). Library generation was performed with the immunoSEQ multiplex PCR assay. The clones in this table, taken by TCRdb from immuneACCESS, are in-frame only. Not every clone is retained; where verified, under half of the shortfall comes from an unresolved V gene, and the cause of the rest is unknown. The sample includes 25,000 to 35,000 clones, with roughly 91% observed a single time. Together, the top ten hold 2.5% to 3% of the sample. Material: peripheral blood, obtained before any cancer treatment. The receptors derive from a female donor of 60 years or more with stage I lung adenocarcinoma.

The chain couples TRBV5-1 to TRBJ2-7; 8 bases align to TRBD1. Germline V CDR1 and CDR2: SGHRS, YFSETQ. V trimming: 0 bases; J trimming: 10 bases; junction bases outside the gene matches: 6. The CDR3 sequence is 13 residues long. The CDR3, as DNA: TGCGCCAGCAGCTTGGGGACAGGGAATTCACAGTACTTC. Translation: CASSLGTGNSQYF.

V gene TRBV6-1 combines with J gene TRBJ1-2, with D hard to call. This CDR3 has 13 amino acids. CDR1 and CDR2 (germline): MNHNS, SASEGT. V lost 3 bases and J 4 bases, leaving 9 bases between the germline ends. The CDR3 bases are TGTGCCAGCAGTGACCCCTCGACCTATGGCTACACCTTC. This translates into CASSDPSTYGYTF.

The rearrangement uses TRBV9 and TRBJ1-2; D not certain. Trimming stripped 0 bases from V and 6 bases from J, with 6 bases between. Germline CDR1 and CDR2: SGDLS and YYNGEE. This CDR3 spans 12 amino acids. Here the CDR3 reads CASSVEGHGYTF. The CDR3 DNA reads TGTGCCAGCAGCGTAGAAGGGCATGGCTACACCTTC.

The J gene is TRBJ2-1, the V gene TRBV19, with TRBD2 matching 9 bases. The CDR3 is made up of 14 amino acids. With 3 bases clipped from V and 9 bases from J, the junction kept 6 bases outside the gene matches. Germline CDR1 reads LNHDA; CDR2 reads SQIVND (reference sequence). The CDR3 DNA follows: TGTGCCAGTAGTATCGTTAGCGGGAGTGGTGAGCAGTTCTTC. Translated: CASSIVSGSGEQFF.

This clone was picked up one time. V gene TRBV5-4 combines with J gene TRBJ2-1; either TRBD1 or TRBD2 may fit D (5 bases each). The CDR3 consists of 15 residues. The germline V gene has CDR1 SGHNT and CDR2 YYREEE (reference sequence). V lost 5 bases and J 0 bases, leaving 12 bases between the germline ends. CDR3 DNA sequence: TGTGCCAGCAGGCAGCCAGGGAGCTCCTACAATGAGCAGTTCTTC. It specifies CASRQPGSSYNEQFF.